Each of the 2 T cell receptor beta chains below was sequenced from the same sample in a study of T-cell memory formation after mild COVID-19. Each CDR3 protein gets one entry after TCRdb re-called the 5' RACE reads with MiXCR. The table shows about 400,000 distinct CDR3 sequences, with less than 25% occurring only once. Sequencing input: PBMCs or a T cell subset sorted from them (not recorded which). These receptors originate from an adult woman who had mild COVID-19 (a few samples of this study predate the infection). Cell type and time point are not known.

This clonotype has more than one count but fewer than ten. The chain couples TRBV4-3 to TRBJ2-1; D uncertain. The V end lost 2 bases, the J end lost 10 bases, and 6 bases lay between the germline ends. Per germline, CDR1 LGHNA and CDR2 YSLEER. The CDR3 runs 11 residues. CDR3 region: CASSQRTEQFF. CDR3 nucleotides: TGCGCCAGCAGCCAAAGGACCGAGCAGTTCTTC.

This clonotype was observed a handful of times. V usage is TRBV12-3 or TRBV12-4 and J usage is TRBJ2-3; 7 bases are a match to TRBD2. V lost 6 bases to trimming and J lost 1 base; unmatched junction nucleotides: 4. The CDR3 covers 14 residues. The CDR3 sequence: CASRGLVRTDTQYF. The CDR3 DNA sequence: TGTGCCAGCAGAGGACTAGTTCGCACAGATACGCAGTATTTT.